The table lists the clone carrying this T cell receptor beta chain with a few counts. Its antigen is not known. These data come from a study of CD8 T cells in ankylosing spondylitis. The study's findings and limits: About 8 highly homologous variants made up a TCR beta motif, and this motif appeared characteristic of ankylosing spondylitis blood.

V was cut by 2 bases and J by 7 bases, with 14 bases left in between. The V gene's germline CDR1 is MNHEY and CDR2 SVGAGI. This CDR3 spans 14 amino acids. Each CDR3 protein gets one entry after TCRdb re-called the 5' RACE reads with MiXCR. This sample carries about 800,000 distinct CDR3 sequences, 10% to 15% of them seen once, and the ten largest clones take 0.45% to 0.6%. What was sequenced was blood, either unsorted or a sorted T cell fraction (not recorded which). V is TRBV6-5 and J is TRBJ1-1, with D uncertain. This TCR derives from a male donor with ankylosing spondylitis. CDR3 sequence (DNA): TGTGCCAGCAGTTACACCGGAGACCCGATTGAAGCTTTCTTT. This codes for CASSYTGDPIEAFF.